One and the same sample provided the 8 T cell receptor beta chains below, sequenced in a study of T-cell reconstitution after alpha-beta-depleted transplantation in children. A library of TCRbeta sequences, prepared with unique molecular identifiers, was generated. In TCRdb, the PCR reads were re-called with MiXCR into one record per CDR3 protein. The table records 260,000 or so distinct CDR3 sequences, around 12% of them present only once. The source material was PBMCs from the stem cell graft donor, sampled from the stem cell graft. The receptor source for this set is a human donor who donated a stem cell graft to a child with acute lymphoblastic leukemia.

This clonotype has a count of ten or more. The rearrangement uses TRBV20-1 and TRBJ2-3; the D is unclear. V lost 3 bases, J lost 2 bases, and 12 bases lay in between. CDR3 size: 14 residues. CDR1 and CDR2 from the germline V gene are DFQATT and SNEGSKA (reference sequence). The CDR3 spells CSARRGGFTDTQYF. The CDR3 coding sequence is TGCAGTGCTAGGAGAGGCGGCTTCACAGATACGCAGTATTTT.

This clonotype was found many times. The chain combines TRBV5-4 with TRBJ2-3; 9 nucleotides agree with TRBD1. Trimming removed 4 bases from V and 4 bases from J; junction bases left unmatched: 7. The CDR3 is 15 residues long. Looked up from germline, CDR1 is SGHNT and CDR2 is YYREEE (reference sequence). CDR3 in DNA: TGTGCCAGCAGCAGGGACAGGGCAAATTCAGATACGCAGTATTTT. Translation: CASSRDRANSDTQYF.

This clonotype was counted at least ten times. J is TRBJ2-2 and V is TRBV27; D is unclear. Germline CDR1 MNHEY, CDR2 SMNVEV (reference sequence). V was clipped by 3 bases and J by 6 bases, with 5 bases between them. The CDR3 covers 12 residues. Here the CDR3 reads CASSFHPGELFF. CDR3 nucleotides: TGTGCCAGCAGTTTTCATCCCGGGGAGCTGTTTTTT.

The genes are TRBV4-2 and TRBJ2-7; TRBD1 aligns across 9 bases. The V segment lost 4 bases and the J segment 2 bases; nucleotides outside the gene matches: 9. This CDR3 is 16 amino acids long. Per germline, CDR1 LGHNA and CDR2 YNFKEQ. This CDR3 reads CASSPVGQGSPYEQYF. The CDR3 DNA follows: TGTGCCAGCAGCCCCGTGGGACAGGGATCCCCCTACGAGCAGTACTTC.

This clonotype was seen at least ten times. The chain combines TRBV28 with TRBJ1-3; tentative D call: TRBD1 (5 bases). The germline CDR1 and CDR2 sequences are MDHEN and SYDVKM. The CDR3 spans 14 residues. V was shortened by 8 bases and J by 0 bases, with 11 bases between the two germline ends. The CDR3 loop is CASGDGPSGNTIYF. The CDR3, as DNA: TGTGCCAGCGGGGACGGACCCTCTGGAAACACCATATATTTT.

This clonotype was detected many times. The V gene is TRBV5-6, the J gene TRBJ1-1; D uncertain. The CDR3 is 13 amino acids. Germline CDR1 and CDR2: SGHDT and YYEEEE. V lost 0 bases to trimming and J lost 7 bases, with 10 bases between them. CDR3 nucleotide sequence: TGTGCCAGCAGCTTGGGGCCCAAGGATGAAGCTTTCTTT. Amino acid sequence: CASSLGPKDEAFF.

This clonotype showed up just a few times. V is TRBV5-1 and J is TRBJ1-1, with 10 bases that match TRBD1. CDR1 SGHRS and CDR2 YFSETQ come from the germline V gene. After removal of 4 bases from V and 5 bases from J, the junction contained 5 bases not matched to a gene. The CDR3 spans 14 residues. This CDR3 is CASSPGDRGTEAFF. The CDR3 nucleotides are TGCGCCAGCAGCCCCGGGGACAGGGGAACTGAAGCTTTCTTT.

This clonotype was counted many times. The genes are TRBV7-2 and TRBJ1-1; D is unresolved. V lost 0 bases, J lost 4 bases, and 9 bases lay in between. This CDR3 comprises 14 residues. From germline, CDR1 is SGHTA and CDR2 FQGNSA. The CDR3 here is CASSLARVGTEAFF. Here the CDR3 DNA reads TGTGCCAGCAGCTTAGCTAGGGTGGGCACTGAAGCTTTCTTT.